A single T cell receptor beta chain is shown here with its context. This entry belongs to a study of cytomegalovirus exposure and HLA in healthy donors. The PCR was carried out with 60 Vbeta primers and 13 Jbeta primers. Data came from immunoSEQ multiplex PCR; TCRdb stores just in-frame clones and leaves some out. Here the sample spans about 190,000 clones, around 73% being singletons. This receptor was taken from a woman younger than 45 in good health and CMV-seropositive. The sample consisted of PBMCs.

CDR3 in amino acids: CASSETGFSYEQYF. In DNA, the CDR3 is TGTGCCAGCAGCGAAACAGGATTCTCCTACGAGCAGTACTTC. This chain uses TRBV5-6 with TRBJ2-7; a weak D match, TRBD1 (5 bases). CDR1 and CDR2 (germline): SGHDT, YYEEEE. This CDR3 region has 14 residues. Trimming shortened V by 4 bases and J by 0 bases, and 11 bases separated the two germline ends.